This T cell receptor (beta chain) was sequenced in a study of preoperative IRX-2 immunotherapy in early breast cancer. The treatment denotes: preoperative locoregional IRX-2 cytokine immunotherapy. This phase Ib study tested locoregional IRX-2 cytokine immunotherapy given before surgery. CDR1 is MNHGY and CDR2 is SAAAGT in the germline V gene. The length of the CDR3 is 17 residues. V lost 5 bases and J lost 9, with 23 bases in between. Here immunoSEQ multiplex PCR was the method, and the copy in TCRdb shows in-frame clones only, minus some. This table has about 1,600 clones, more than 65% appearing once.

The chain couples TRBV6-8 to TRBJ1-6; perhaps TRBD1 as D (5 bases). The sequence was obtained from a human donor with breast cancer. This specimen consisted of tumor tissue, obtained after IRX-2 immunotherapy. The CDR3 region has the DNA TGTGCCAGCAGTCCAGTACGGCCTACAGGAATGGGTTCACCCCTCCACTTT. This codes for CASSPVRPTGMGSPLHF.